The present T cell receptor (beta chain) was sequenced within a study of OX40 agonist ivuxolimab in advanced cancers. Profiling relied on immunoSEQ multiplex PCR, and the TCRdb table lists in-frame clones only, not all of them. Altogether about 82,000 clones are present, approximately 86% being singletons, with the ten largest covering around 6%. The CDR3 covers 14 residues. Germline V gene lookup returns CDR1 SGHDT and CDR2 YYEEEE. Trimming removed 4 bases from V and 3 bases from J, with 14 bases in between. V and J are TRBV5-6 and TRBJ2-7; D is tentatively TRBD1 or TRBD2 (5 bases each). Here the sequenced sample was CD4+ or CD8+ T cells sorted from blood, taken in a trial of the OX40 agonist ivuxolimab. The receptor's source is an adult with an advanced solid tumor such as melanoma, head and neck, liver or kidney cancer. CDR3 bases: TGTGCCAGCAGCCCGGTGGGGACCTACTACGAGCAGTACTTC. It encodes CASSPVGTYYEQYF.